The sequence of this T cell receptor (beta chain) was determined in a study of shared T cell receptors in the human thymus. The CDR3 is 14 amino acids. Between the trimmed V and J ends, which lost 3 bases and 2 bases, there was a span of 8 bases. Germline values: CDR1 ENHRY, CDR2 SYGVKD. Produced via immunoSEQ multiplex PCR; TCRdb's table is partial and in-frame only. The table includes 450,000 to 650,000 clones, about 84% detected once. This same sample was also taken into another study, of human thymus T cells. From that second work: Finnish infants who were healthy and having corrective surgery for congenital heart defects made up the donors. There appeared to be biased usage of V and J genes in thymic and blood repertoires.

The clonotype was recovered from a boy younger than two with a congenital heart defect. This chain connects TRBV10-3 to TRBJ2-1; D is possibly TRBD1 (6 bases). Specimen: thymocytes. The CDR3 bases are TGTGCCATCAGTGAAGCAGGGGCCTACAATGAGCAGTTCTTC. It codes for CAISEAGAYNEQFF.